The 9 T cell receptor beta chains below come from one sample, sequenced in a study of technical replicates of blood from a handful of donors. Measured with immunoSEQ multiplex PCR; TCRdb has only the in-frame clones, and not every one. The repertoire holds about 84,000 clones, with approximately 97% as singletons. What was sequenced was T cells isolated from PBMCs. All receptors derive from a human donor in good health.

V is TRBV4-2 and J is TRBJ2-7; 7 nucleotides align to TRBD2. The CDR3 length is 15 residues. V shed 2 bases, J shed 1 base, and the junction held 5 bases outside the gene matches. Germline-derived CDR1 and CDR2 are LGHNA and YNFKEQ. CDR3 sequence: CASSQFLAESYEQYF. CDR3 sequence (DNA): TGTGCCAGCAGCCAATTCCTAGCGGAGTCCTACGAGCAGTACTTC.

CDR3 sequence reads: CATSSKDSGDSSFLAKNIQYF. As DNA, the CDR3 is TGTGCCACCAGCAGTAAAGACAGTGGGGACAGTTCTTTCCTAGCCAAAAACATTCAGTACTTC. The rearrangement links TRBV15 to TRBJ2-4; the match to TRBD1 covers 7 bases. This CDR3 is 21 amino acids long. V trimming: 3 bases; J trimming: 0 bases; junction bases outside the gene matches: 20. Germline CDR1 LNHNV, CDR2 YYDKDF (reference sequence).

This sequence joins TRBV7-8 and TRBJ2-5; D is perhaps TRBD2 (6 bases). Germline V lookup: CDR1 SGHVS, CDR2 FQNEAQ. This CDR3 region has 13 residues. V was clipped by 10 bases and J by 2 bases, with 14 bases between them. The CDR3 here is CATGWRGQETQYF. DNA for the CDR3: TGTGCCACCGGCTGGAGGGGACAAGAGACCCAGTACTTC.

Written as DNA, the CDR3 is TGTGCCAGCAGCCTCGCGAGGACAACCGAAGCTTTCTTT. Protein product: CASSLARTTEAFF. The rearrangement uses TRBV11-1 and TRBJ1-1, with D tentatively TRBD1 (5 bases). Germline V gene lookup returns CDR1 SGHAT and CDR2 FQDESV (reference sequence). The CDR3 extends over 13 amino acids. V lost 5 bases and J lost 8, with 15 bases in between.

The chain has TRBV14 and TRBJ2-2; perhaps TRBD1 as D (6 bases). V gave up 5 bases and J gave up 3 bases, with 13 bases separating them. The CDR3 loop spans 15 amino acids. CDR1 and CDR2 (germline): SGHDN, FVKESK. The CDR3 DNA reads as TGTGCCAGCAGCGGTCGGGACACCTACACCGGGGAGCTGTTTTTT. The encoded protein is CASSGRDTYTGELFF.

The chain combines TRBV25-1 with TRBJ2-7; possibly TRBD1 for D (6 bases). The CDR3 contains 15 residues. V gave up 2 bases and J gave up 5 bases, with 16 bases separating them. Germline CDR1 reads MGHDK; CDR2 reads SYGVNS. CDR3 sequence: CASSEVTGHDHEQYF. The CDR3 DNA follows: TGTGCCAGCAGTGAAGTGACAGGTCATGACCACGAGCAGTACTTC.

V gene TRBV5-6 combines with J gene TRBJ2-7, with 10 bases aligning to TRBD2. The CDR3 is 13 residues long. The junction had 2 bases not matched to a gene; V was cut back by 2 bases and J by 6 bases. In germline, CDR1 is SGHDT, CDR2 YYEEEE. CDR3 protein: CASSFRLAGEQYF. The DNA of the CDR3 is TGTGCCAGCAGCTTTAGACTAGCGGGCGAGCAGTACTTC.

This CDR3 is CASSHVGGTTEAFF. For the CDR3, the DNA is TGTGCCAGCAGCCACGTGGGGGGGACCACTGAAGCTTTCTTT. V and J are TRBV7-3 and TRBJ1-1, with D tentatively TRBD1 (5 bases). The germline V gene encodes CDR1 SGHTA and CDR2 FQGTGA. Trimming stripped 5 bases from V and 4 bases from J, with 14 bases between. CDR3 length: 14 residues.

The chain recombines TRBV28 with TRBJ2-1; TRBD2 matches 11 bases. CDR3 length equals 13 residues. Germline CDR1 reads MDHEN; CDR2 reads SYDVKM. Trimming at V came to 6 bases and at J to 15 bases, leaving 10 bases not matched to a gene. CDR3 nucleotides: TGTGCCAGCAGGGGCCCTAGCGGGAGGAATCCGTTCTTC. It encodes CASRGPSGRNPFF.